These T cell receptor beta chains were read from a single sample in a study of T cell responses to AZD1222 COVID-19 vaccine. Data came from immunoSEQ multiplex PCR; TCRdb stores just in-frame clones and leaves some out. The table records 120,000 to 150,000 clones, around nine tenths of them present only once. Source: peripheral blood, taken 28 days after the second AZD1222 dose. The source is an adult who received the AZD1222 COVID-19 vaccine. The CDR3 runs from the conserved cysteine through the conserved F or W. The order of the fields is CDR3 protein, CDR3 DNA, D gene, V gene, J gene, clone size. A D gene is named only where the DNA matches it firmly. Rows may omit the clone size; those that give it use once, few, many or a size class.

cdr3_aa: CASSSSGDTYNEQFF
cdr3_nt: TGTGCCAGCAGTTCTAGCGGGGACACCTACAATGAGCAGTTCTTC
d_call: TRBD2
v_call: TRBV6-5
j_call: TRBJ2-1
clone_size: once

cdr3_aa: CAWSVIGRSTDTQYF
cdr3_nt: TGTGCCTGGAGTGTAATCGGCCGCAGCACAGATACGCAGTATTTT
d_call: .
v_call: TRBV30
j_call: TRBJ2-3
clone_size: .

cdr3_aa: CATFSAGSSYEQYF
cdr3_nt: TGTGCCACATTTTCAGCGGGGAGCTCCTACGAGCAGTACTTC
d_call: TRBD2
v_call: TRBV28
j_call: TRBJ2-7
clone_size: .

cdr3_aa: CASSAREGTEAFF
cdr3_nt: TGTGCCAGCAGCGCGAGGGAAGGGACTGAAGCTTTCTTT
d_call: .
v_call: TRBV7-8
j_call: TRBJ1-1
clone_size: .

cdr3_aa: CASSLPRKGWGSYNEQFF
cdr3_nt: TGTGCCAGCAGCTTACCGCGCAAAGGTTGGGGCTCCTACAATGAGCAGTTCTTC
d_call: .
v_call: TRBV7-9
j_call: TRBJ2-1
clone_size: .

cdr3_aa: CASSVGGSETYNEQFF
cdr3_nt: TGTGCCAGCAGCGTAGGCGGGAGTGAAACCTACAATGAGCAGTTCTTC
d_call: TRBD2
v_call: TRBV9
j_call: TRBJ2-1
clone_size: .

cdr3_aa: CSVGTDYEQYF
cdr3_nt: TGCAGTGTCGGGACAGACTACGAGCAGTACTTC
d_call: TRBD1
v_call: TRBV20-1
j_call: TRBJ2-7
clone_size: .

cdr3_aa: CASSLEPGPKNSPLHF
cdr3_nt: TGTGCCAGCAGCCTCGAACCGGGACCTAAAAATTCACCCCTCCACTTT
d_call: .
v_call: TRBV27
j_call: TRBJ1-6
clone_size: .

cdr3_aa: CASSFQDRGSYNEQFF
cdr3_nt: TGCGCCAGCAGCTTCCAGGACAGGGGTTCCTACAATGAGCAGTTCTTC
d_call: TRBD1
v_call: TRBV5-1
j_call: TRBJ2-1
clone_size: .

cdr3_aa: CASTTGGGNIQYF
cdr3_nt: TGTGCCAGCACCACTGGGGGGGGAAACATTCAGTACTTC
d_call: TRBD2
v_call: TRBV28
j_call: TRBJ2-4
clone_size: .

cdr3_aa: CASSARQGREKLFF
cdr3_nt: TGTGCCAGCAGCGCCCGACAGGGTAGAGAAAAACTGTTTTTT
d_call: TRBD1
v_call: TRBV7-2
j_call: TRBJ1-4
clone_size: .

cdr3_aa: CASILGHEAFF
cdr3_nt: TGTGCCAGCATTCTGGGTCATGAAGCTTTCTTT
d_call: .
v_call: TRBV6-6
j_call: TRBJ1-1
clone_size: .

cdr3_aa: CASSIGTGGTDTQYF
cdr3_nt: TGTGCCAGCAGTATCGGGACAGGAGGCACAGATACGCAGTATTTT
d_call: TRBD1
v_call: TRBV6-5
j_call: TRBJ2-3
clone_size: .

cdr3_aa: CASSPDYGNTEAFF
cdr3_nt: TGTGCCAGTAGTCCAGATTACGGGAACACTGAAGCTTTCTTT
d_call: .
v_call: TRBV19
j_call: TRBJ1-1
clone_size: .

cdr3_aa: CASSLRTAYGYTF
cdr3_nt: TGTGCCAGCAGTTTGAGGACAGCTTATGGCTACACCTTC
d_call: .
v_call: TRBV12-3/TRBV12-4
j_call: TRBJ1-2
clone_size: .

cdr3_aa: CASSGQGDYGYTF
cdr3_nt: TGTGCCAGCTCAGGACAGGGCGACTATGGCTACACCTTC
d_call: TRBD1
v_call: TRBV18
j_call: TRBJ1-2
clone_size: once

cdr3_aa: CATSGTGANYGYTF
cdr3_nt: TGTGCCACCAGTGGGACAGGGGCGAACTATGGCTACACCTTC
d_call: TRBD1
v_call: TRBV24-1
j_call: TRBJ1-2
clone_size: .

cdr3_aa: CATRAGGGEKLFF
cdr3_nt: TGTGCCACCCGGGCAGGCGGAGGTGAAAAACTGTTTTTT
d_call: .
v_call: TRBV24-1
j_call: TRBJ1-4
clone_size: .

cdr3_aa: CASSPFSGHEQFF
cdr3_nt: TGTGCCAGCTCACCATTTAGCGGGCATGAGCAGTTCTTC
d_call: TRBD2
v_call: TRBV18
j_call: TRBJ2-1
clone_size: .

cdr3_aa: CSVYVTSSYEQYF
cdr3_nt: TGCAGCGTTTACGTTACTAGCTCCTACGAGCAGTACTTC
d_call: .
v_call: TRBV29-1
j_call: TRBJ2-7
clone_size: .

cdr3_aa: CASSSLGQGKSEAFF
cdr3_nt: TGTGCCAGCAGTTCCCTGGGACAGGGTAAATCTGAAGCTTTCTTT
d_call: TRBD1
v_call: TRBV11-1
j_call: TRBJ1-1
clone_size: .

cdr3_aa: CASSYGGTRGTYEQYF
cdr3_nt: TGTGCCAGCAGCTACGGCGGGACTAGGGGAACCTACGAGCAGTACTTC
d_call: TRBD2
v_call: TRBV5-4
j_call: TRBJ2-7
clone_size: .

cdr3_aa: CASSFPGQGSSTANYGYTF
cdr3_nt: TGTGCCAGCAGTTTCCCCGGACAGGGGTCATCTACAGCTAACTATGGCTACACCTTC
d_call: TRBD1
v_call: TRBV28
j_call: TRBJ1-2
clone_size: .

cdr3_aa: CSVIRVNEQFF
cdr3_nt: TGCAGCGTGATCAGGGTAAATGAGCAGTTCTTC
d_call: .
v_call: TRBV29-1
j_call: TRBJ2-1
clone_size: .

cdr3_aa: CASSPGVRATGELFF
cdr3_nt: TGTGCCAGTAGTCCCGGGGTTCGAGCCACCGGGGAGCTGTTTTTT
d_call: .
v_call: TRBV19
j_call: TRBJ2-2
clone_size: .

cdr3_aa: CASSLMSSTYNEQFF
cdr3_nt: TGTGCCAGCAGTTTAATGTCTAGCACCTACAATGAGCAGTTCTTC
d_call: .
v_call: TRBV27
j_call: TRBJ2-1
clone_size: .

cdr3_aa: CASSSPRGKNTEAFF
cdr3_nt: TGTGCCAGCAGCTCCCCGCGGGGGAAGAACACTGAAGCTTTCTTT
d_call: .
v_call: TRBV7-9
j_call: TRBJ1-1
clone_size: .

cdr3_aa: CASSPGPATNEKLFF
cdr3_nt: TGTGCCAGCAGCCCCGGGCCGGCAACTAATGAAAAACTGTTTTTT
d_call: .
v_call: TRBV7-2
j_call: TRBJ1-4
clone_size: .

cdr3_aa: CASSVTAIYGYTF
cdr3_nt: TGTGCCAGCAGCGTAACTGCGATCTATGGCTACACCTTC
d_call: .
v_call: TRBV9
j_call: TRBJ1-2
clone_size: once

cdr3_aa: CASSQRGASNQPQHF
cdr3_nt: TGTGCCAGCAGCCAACGGGGGGCAAGCAATCAGCCCCAGCATTTT
d_call: .
v_call: TRBV4-2
j_call: TRBJ1-5
clone_size: .

cdr3_aa: CASSAAGGPGYGYTF
cdr3_nt: TGTGCCAGCAGCGCCGCGGGGGGGCCTGGCTATGGCTACACCTTC
d_call: .
v_call: TRBV5-6
j_call: TRBJ1-2
clone_size: .

cdr3_aa: CASSSDGHYGYTF
cdr3_nt: TGTGCCAGCAGTTCGGACGGGCACTATGGCTACACCTTC
d_call: .
v_call: TRBV19
j_call: TRBJ1-2
clone_size: .

cdr3_aa: CASSLTSGRAGLLTQYF
cdr3_nt: TGCGCCAGCAGCCTGACTAGCGGGAGGGCCGGATTGCTGACCCAGTACTTC
d_call: TRBD2
v_call: TRBV5-1
j_call: TRBJ2-5
clone_size: .

cdr3_aa: CASRDGQSNYGYTF
cdr3_nt: TGTGCCAGCAGGGATGGACAGTCTAACTATGGCTACACCTTC
d_call: .
v_call: TRBV11-2
j_call: TRBJ1-2
clone_size: .

cdr3_aa: CASSLGPGGEAFF
cdr3_nt: TGTGCCAGCAGTTTAGGGCCAGGGGGTGAAGCTTTCTTT
d_call: TRBD1
v_call: TRBV12-3/TRBV12-4
j_call: TRBJ1-1
clone_size: .

cdr3_aa: CASSPRGIGQDYEQYF
cdr3_nt: TGTGCCAGCAGCCCAAGGGGGATTGGACAGGACTACGAGCAGTACTTC
d_call: TRBD1
v_call: TRBV9
j_call: TRBJ2-7
clone_size: .